The T cell receptor (beta chain) under discussion was sequenced for a study of T cells in Graves' hyperthyroidism and ophthalmopathy. Fresh 10 ml peripheral blood yielded PBMCs. Study observations and caveats: In blood, most of the thyroid clonotypes expanded above 0.001 were also present. Separating ophthalmopathy from stable hyperthyroidism was achieved by a 13 V-J model.

As regards this clonotype: What it recognizes is unknown.

What was amplified from RNA transcripts were TCR beta CDR3 regions. A set of HTBI primers served as the primers for a first-round RT-PCR of the TCR CDR3. MiXCR, applied by TCRdb to the multiplex PCR reads, yields one record per CDR3 protein. Here the sample spans hundreds of thousands of distinct CDR3 sequences, less than 25% being singletons. Germline V gives CDR1 SGHVS, CDR2 FNYEAQ. With 1 base removed from V and 5 bases from J, the gap between germline ends came to 12 bases. The CDR3 contains 15 residues. The sequence came from a man aged 25 to 40 with Graves' ophthalmopathy. Sequences were obtained from blood. The genes are TRBV7-6 and TRBJ1-5; D may be TRBD1 (5 bases). CDR3 bases: TGTGCCAGCAGCTTAGGGACGGGGCCTGATCAGCCCCAGCATTTT. Protein product: CASSLGTGPDQPQHF.